This TCR beta chain is from a study of Ad26.COV2.S vaccination and SARS-CoV-2 variants. Study-wide points: In TCR breadth and depth analyses, total T cell responses may have been underestimated.

The treatment denotes: over 15 received Ad26.COV2.S at low or high dose, single or two shots; roughly five received placebo; per-sample allocation not given. Sampling was done on day 63 after the first vaccine or placebo injection. Per germline, CDR1 MNHEY and CDR2 SVGAGI. This CDR3 spans 13 amino acids. V gave up 10 bases and J gave up 7 bases; unmatched junction bases: 7. Concerning this clone: No antigen is known for it.

Clones were read by immunoSEQ multiplex PCR, and TCRdb kept only the in-frame ones, dropping some. The data contain about 680,000 clones, roughly nine tenths of them singletons. The V call is TRBV6-5, the J call TRBJ1-6, with TRBD1 identical over 7 bases. The sample consisted of peripheral blood, taken in a trial of Ad26.COV2.S vaccine versus placebo. The sequence was collected from a person between 18 and 65 years old who received the Ad26.COV2.S COVID-19 vaccine or a placebo. CDR3 in DNA: TGTGCCACTAGGGACAGTTGGAATTCACCCCTCCACTTT. This translates into CATRDSWNSPLHF.